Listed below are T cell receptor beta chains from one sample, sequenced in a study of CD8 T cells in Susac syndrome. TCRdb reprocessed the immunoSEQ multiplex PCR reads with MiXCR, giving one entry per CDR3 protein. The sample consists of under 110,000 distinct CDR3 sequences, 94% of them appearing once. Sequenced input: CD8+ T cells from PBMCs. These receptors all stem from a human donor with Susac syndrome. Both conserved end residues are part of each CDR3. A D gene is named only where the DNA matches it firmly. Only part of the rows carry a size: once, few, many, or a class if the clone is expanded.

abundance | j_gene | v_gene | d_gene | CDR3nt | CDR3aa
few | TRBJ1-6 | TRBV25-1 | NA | TGTGCCAGCAGTGAAGGTGATCCCCTCCACTTT | CASSEGDPLHF
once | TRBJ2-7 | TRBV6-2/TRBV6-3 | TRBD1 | TGTGCCAGCAGTTACTCGGCCGGGACAGTTCCCTACGAGCAGTACTTC | CASSYSAGTVPYEQYF
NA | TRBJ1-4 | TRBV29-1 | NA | TGCAGCGTTGTGCAGGGGCCCGAACTGTTTTTT | CSVVQGPELFF
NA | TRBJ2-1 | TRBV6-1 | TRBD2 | TGTGCCAGCAGTACCCTATTCGGGACTAGCGGCTACAATGAGCAGTTCTTC | CASSTLFGTSGYNEQFF
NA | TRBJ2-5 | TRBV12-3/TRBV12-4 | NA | TGTGCCAGCCGCCCTGGCGGGGCTGGAGGGTCAGAGACCCAGTACTTC | CASRPGGAGGSETQYF
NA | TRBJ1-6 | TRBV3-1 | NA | TGTGCCAGCAGCCAAGATTGGTCTTCATCACCCCTCCACTTT | CASSQDWSSSPLHF
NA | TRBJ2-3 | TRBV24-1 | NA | TGTGCCACCAGTGACCCGGCGACAGGCAGCACAGATACGCAGTATTTT | CATSDPATGSTDTQYF
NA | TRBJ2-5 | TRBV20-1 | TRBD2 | TGCAGTGCTCTTTCAGTCGGGACTAGCGGGGACCAGACCCAGTACTTC | CSALSVGTSGDQTQYF
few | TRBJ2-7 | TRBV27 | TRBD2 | TGTGCCAGCAGTTTGCGGGGGGCTTCCTACGAGCAGTACTTC | CASSLRGASYEQYF
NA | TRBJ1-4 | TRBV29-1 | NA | TGCAGCGTTGTCGGGGCAACTAATGAAAAACTGTTTTTT | CSVVGATNEKLFF
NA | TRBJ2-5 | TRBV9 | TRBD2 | TGTGCCAGCAGCGTGGGCGGGGGGGGACAAGAGACCCAGTACTTC | CASSVGGGGQETQYF
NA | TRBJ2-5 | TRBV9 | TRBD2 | TGTGCCAGCAGCGTAGGGGGTAGCGGGAAGACCCAGTACTTC | CASSVGGSGKTQYF
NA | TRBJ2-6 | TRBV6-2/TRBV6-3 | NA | TGTGCCAGCTTGTCGGGGTCTGGGACCAACGTCCTGACTTTC | CASLSGSGTNVLTF
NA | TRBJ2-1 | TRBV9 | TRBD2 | TGTGCCAGCAGCGGCGGGGGGCGGCCAGACAATGAGCAGTTCTTC | CASSGGGRPDNEQFF
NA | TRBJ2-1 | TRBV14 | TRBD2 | TGTGCCAGCAGCCTCGAAAGCGGGGGGGCTTCCTACAATGAGCAGTTCTTC | CASSLESGGASYNEQFF
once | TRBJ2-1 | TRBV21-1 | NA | TGTGCCAGCACATACCGGGAGGTGTCCTACAATGAGCAGTTCTTC | CASTYREVSYNEQFF
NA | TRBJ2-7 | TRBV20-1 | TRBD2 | TGCAGTGCCCGGGGGGGGCAAGCCTACGAGCAGTACTTC | CSARGGQAYEQYF
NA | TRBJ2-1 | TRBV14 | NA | TGTGCCAGCAGCCATGATCAGTTCTTC | CASSHDQFF
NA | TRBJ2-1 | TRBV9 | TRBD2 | TGTGCCAGCAGCGGCTCGGGACTAGGGAGCCCCTACAATGAGCAGTTCTTC | CASSGSGLGSPYNEQFF
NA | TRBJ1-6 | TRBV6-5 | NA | TGTGCCAGCACCCCAATGGGGGTCATTTCACCCCTCCACTTT | CASTPMGVISPLHF
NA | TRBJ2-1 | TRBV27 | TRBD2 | TGTGCCAGCAGTAGACCGGGACTAGCTGCGGGCGATGAGCAGTTCTTC | CASSRPGLAAGDEQFF
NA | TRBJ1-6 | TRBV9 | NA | TGTGCCAGCAGCCCTATTTTGACCGAACGTGATAATTCACCCCTCCACTTT | CASSPILTERDNSPLHF
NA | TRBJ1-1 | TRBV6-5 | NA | TGTGCCACCCAGCAAGGGAACACTGAAGCTTTCTTT | CATQQGNTEAFF
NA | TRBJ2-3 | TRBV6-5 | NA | TGTGCCAGCAGTGTACAGACTAGCACAGATACGCAGTATTTT | CASSVQTSTDTQYF
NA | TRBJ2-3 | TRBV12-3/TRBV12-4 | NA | TGTGCCAGCAGTTTGTACGGCGGCTCCTCCTCGCAGTATTTT | CASSLYGGSSSQYF
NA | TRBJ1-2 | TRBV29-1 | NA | TGCAGCGTTTCGGACAGTAACTATGGCTACACCTTC | CSVSDSNYGYTF
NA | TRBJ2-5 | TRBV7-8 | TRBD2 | TGTGCCAGCAGCTTACCTAGCGGGGGGTTCCAAGAGACCCAGTACTTC | CASSLPSGGFQETQYF
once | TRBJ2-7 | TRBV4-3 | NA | TGCGCCAGCAGCCAAGAAGGTCGACAGGTCGACGAGCAGTACTTC | CASSQEGRQVDEQYF
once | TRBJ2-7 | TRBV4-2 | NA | TGTGCCAGCAGCCAAGAGGAGCGGTCGGGCGAGCAGTACTTC | CASSQEERSGEQYF
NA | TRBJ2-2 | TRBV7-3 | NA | TGTGCCAGCAGCTCTAGCGTGGGCACCGGGGAGCTGTTTTTT | CASSSSVGTGELFF
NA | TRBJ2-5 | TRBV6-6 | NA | TGTGCCAGCAGTTACTCGACGGATAAAGAGACCCAGTACTTC | CASSYSTDKETQYF
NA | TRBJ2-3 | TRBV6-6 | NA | TGTGCCAGCAAGGGCTCCTCCGAGGGCACAGATACGCAGTATTTT | CASKGSSEGTDTQYF
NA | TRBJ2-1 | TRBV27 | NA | TGTGCCAGCAGAAGATACAATGAGCAGTTCTTC | CASRRYNEQFF
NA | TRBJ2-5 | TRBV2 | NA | TGTGCCAGCAGTGAAGCGCTGGTAGCAAAAGAGACCCAGTACTTC | CASSEALVAKETQYF
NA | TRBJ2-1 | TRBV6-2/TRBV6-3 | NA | TGTGCCAGCAGTTCGGGGTTAAGCTCCTACAATGAGCAGTTCTTC | CASSSGLSSYNEQFF
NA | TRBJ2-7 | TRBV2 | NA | TGTGCCAGCAGGGATACATACTACGAGCAGTACTTC | CASRDTYYEQYF
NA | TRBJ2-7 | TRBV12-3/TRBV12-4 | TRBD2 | TGTGCCAGCAGTCCCGAGCGGGGGGCCTACGAGCAGTACTTC | CASSPERGAYEQYF
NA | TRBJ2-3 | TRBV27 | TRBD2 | TGTGCCAGCAGTTTAACTAGCGGGGCTAGCACAGATACGCAGTATTTT | CASSLTSGASTDTQYF
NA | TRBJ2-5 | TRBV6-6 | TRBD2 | TGTGCCAGCAGTTACGGGACTAGCGGGGGGGCGGAGACCCAGTACTTC | CASSYGTSGGAETQYF
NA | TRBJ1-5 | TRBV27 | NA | TGTGCCAGCAGTTCCCTGGGGGACGATCAGCCCCAGCATTTT | CASSSLGDDQPQHF
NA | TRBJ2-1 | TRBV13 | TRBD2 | TGTGCCAGCAGCCAGAGCGGGGGGGCGATCAATGAGCAGTTCTTC | CASSQSGGAINEQFF
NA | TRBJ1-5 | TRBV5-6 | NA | TGTGCCAGCAGCCTTGGACCGGGGCAGCCCCAGCATTTT | CASSLGPGQPQHF
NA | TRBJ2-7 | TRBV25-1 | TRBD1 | TGTGCCAGCAGTGGACAGGGTTACGAGCAGTACTTC | CASSGQGYEQYF
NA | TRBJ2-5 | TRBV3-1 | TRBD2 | TGTGCCAGCAGCCACGGGACTAGCCATGAGACCCAGTACTTC | CASSHGTSHETQYF
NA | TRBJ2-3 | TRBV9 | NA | TGTGCCAGCAGCGTAGCGCCCGGGGGACCAGATACGCAGTATTTT | CASSVAPGGPDTQYF
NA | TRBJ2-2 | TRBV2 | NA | TGTGCCAGCTCCAGGGCCCTAGCGGACAGCGGGGAGCTGTTTTTT | CASSRALADSGELFF
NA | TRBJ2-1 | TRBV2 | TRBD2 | TGTGCCAGCAGTGGACTAGCGGGGGCCAGCTCCTACAATGAGCAGTTCTTC | CASSGLAGASSYNEQFF
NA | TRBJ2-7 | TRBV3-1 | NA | TGTGCCAGCAGCCAATACCCGGGATACTCCTACGAGCAGTACTTC | CASSQYPGYSYEQYF
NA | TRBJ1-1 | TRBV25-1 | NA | TGTGCCAGCAGTGAGGGGGCGTCCACTGAAGCTTTCTTT | CASSEGASTEAFF
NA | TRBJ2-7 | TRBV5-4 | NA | TGTGCCAGCAGCTTACTTCCAAATACCTACGAGCAGTACTTC | CASSLLPNTYEQYF
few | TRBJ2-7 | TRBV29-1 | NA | TGCAGCGTTGAACTCCAGAACTACGAGCAGTACTTC | CSVELQNYEQYF
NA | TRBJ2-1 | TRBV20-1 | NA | TGCAGTGCTGGTGAGGCAGCAAGCTCCTACAATGAGCAGTTCTTC | CSAGEAASSYNEQFF
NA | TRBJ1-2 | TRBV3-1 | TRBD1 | TGTGCCAGCAGCCAAGGGGGACAGGCCTATGGCTACACCTTC | CASSQGGQAYGYTF